This T cell receptor beta chain is drawn from a study of blood T cell repertoires in COVID-19. Study context: Whether acute or convalescent, the COVID-19 samples came from the United States, Italy and Spain.

Original handling: From reference gene primer amplification, estimates of nucleated cell counts were derived. Sequenced by immunoSEQ multiplex PCR; TCRdb stores in-frame clones only, minus some. The V and J calls and clone size are taken from that table; D and trimming were inferred from the DNA. Of tens of thousands of clones in the sample, about 89% were seen once. Trimming cost V 6 bases and J 1 base; bases outside gene matches: 2. The germline V gene has CDR1 SNHLY and CDR2 FYNNEI. CDR3 length: 14 residues. Sequenced material: peripheral blood. The receptor's source is a woman aged 55 to 70 with active or convalescent COVID-19. The gene calls are TRBV2 and TRBJ1-1; 10 nucleotides match TRBD1. CDR3 sequence: CASRRDRGNTEAFF. The CDR3 DNA reads TGTGCCAGCAGGAGGGACAGGGGGAACACTGAAGCTTTCTTT.